The 20 T cell receptor beta chains below come from one sample, sequenced in a study of blood T cells in healthy people across ages. It was with a sample-barcoded 5' primer and a J-beta primer mix that a second PCR of roughly 7 to 12 cycles was run. MiXCR, run by TCRdb on the 5' RACE reads, gives a single entry per CDR3 protein. The table includes hundreds of thousands of distinct CDR3 sequences, roughly 25% detected once. These data were likewise used in another study, on T cells of mothers and their children.

Sequences were obtained from blood. These receptors all come from a boy aged 5 to 17 in good health.

With regard to this clonotype: One junction end disagrees with the germline gene, perhaps due to a read error. The rearrangement joins TRBV10-1 to TRBJ2-3, with D hard to call. The length of the CDR3 is 13 residues. Germline V lookup: CDR1 WNHNN, CDR2 SYGVQD (reference sequence). The CDR3 DNA follows: TGCGCCAGCAGTGTGGACCCAGTACATACGCAGTACTTT. Its protein product is CASSVDPVHTQYF.

This clonotype has ten or more counts. The rearrangement joins TRBV12-3 or TRBV12-4 to TRBJ2-5; the D is unclear. TRBJ2-1 matches the DNA end more closely, so the J call is doubtful. The CDR3 has 11 amino acids. CDR3 nucleotides: TGTGCCAGCAGCTTGGGCAGGGAGCAGTTCTTC. This gives the protein CASSLGREQFF.

V is TRBV20-1 and J is TRBJ2-7; possibly TRBD1 for D (7 bases). V was shortened by 4 bases and J by 4 bases, with 17 bases between the two germline ends. The CDR3 covers 14 residues. Germline V gene data show CDR1 as DFQATT and CDR2 as SNEGSKA (reference sequence). For the CDR3, the DNA is TGCAGTGCTATTACCAAGGGGGCGGGGTACGAGCAGTACTTC. It encodes CSAITKGAGYEQYF.

V gene TRBV3-1 combines with J gene TRBJ1-6, with TRBD1 matching 7 bases. Germline V CDR1 and CDR2: LGHDT, YNNKEL (reference sequence). J was trimmed by 9 bases and V by 0 bases; bases with no gene match: 5. The length of the CDR3 is 15 residues. The CDR3 loop is CASSQESSGGSPLHF. The CDR3 DNA reads TGTGCCAGCAGCCAAGAGTCATCAGGGGGTTCACCCCTCCACTTT.

J is TRBJ1-5 and V is TRBV4-1; TRBD1 agrees at 9 bases. The V gene's germline CDR1 is MGHRA and CDR2 YSYEKL. CDR3 length equals 17 residues. Germline trimming cut 3 bases from V and 4 bases from J; bases unmatched to any gene: 10. This CDR3 is CASSHLGQGKGNQPQHF. The CDR3 nucleotides read TGCGCCAGCAGCCACTTGGGACAGGGAAAGGGTAATCAGCCCCAGCATTTT.

The chain is built from TRBV21-1 and TRBJ2-4; no DNA check was done on the table's D call, TRBD1. Gene TRBJ2-7 matches the end of the DNA better, so the J call may be wrong. TRBV21-1 is deemed a pseudogene. CDR3 length: 15 amino acids. The CDR3 region has the DNA TGTGCCAGCAGCGCAGACAGGGCAGTGACCTACGAGCAGTACTTC. This codes for CASSADRAVTYEQYF.

The rearrangement links TRBV6-2 or TRBV6-3 to TRBJ2-3; D is undetermined. The CDR3 spans 14 residues. Germline-derived CDR1 and CDR2 are MNHEY and SVGEGT. V lost 0 bases, J lost 6 bases, and 10 bases lay in between. As DNA, the CDR3 is TGTGCCAGCAGTTACTCGTCCGCAAGGGATACGCAGTATTTT. Its translation is CASSYSSARDTQYF.

CDR3 sequence (DNA): TGTGCCAGCAGCTTACAAGTGGGGACCACCTACGAGCAGTACTTC. Amino acid sequence: CASSLQVGTTYEQYF. V is TRBV7-9 and J is TRBJ2-7; TRBD1 or TRBD2 may be the D gene (5 bases each). The CDR3 is 15 residues long. Germline assignment: CDR1 SEHNR and CDR2 FQNEAQ (reference sequence). Between the trimmed V and J ends, which lost 2 bases and 2 bases, there was a span of 13 bases.

The chain's CDR3 is CASSWRLADIGELFF. DNA of the CDR3: TGTGCCAGCAGCTGGCGGCTAGCGGACATCGGGGAGCTGTTTTTT. The chain has TRBV5-5 and TRBJ2-2; TRBD2 matches at 7 bases. This CDR3 spans 15 amino acids. The germline V gene encodes CDR1 SGHKS and CDR2 YYEKEE (reference sequence). V trimming: 3 bases; J trimming: 7 bases; junction bases outside the gene matches: 9.

This clonotype has a handful of counts. This chain links TRBV28 with TRBJ2-5; D gene unclear. TRBJ2-7 explains the end of the DNA better; the J call may be wrong. CDR1 and CDR2 (germline): MDHEN, SYDVKM. The CDR3 spans 14 residues. For the CDR3, the DNA is TGTGCCAGCAGTTCCCGACAAATCCACTACGAGCAGTACTTC. Its protein product is CASSSRQIHYEQYF.

The chain links TRBV7-9 to TRBJ2-7; TRBD1 might be the D (5 bases). The end of the DNA aligns better with TRBJ2-1, so the J call may be wrong. The CDR3 runs to 12 residues. Germline CDR1 SEHNR, CDR2 FQNEAQ (reference sequence). The CDR3 DNA follows: TGTGCCAGCAGCTTAGAGGCAGGGTTGCAGTTCTTC. This translates into CASSLEAGLQFF.

The chain joins TRBV28 to TRBJ2-7, with a tentative D call TRBD2 (7 bases). V dropped 3 bases and J dropped 3 bases, with 18 bases sitting between them. Germline V lookup: CDR1 MDHEN, CDR2 SYDVKM. The CDR3 loop spans 16 amino acids. The CDR3 region is CASSLGGGRGLYEQYF. CDR3 in DNA: TGTGCCAGCAGTTTGGGGGGGGGCCGGGGGCTCTACGAGCAGTACTTC.

The rearrangement links TRBV6-5 to TRBJ2-5; D is tentatively TRBD1 or TRBD2 (5 bases each). The germline V and J ends were trimmed by 6 bases and 6 bases, with 17 bases remaining between them. Germline CDR1 reads MNHEY; CDR2 reads SVGAGI. CDR3 length: 14 residues. This CDR3 reads CASRLRLGVQTQYF. DNA for the CDR3: TGTGCCAGCAGGCTTAGGTTGGGGGTCCAGACCCAGTACTTC.

This clonotype has only a few counts. The chain has TRBV6-5 and TRBJ1-6; possible D gene TRBD1, 5 bases. V was clipped by 8 bases and J by 7 bases, with 9 bases between them. Germline CDR1 is MNHEY and CDR2 is SVGAGI. The CDR3 runs 12 residues. CDR3 residues: CASVRDNSPLHF. The CDR3 nucleotides are TGTGCCAGCGTCAGGGACAATTCACCCCTCCACTTT.

The chain links TRBV7-6 to TRBJ2-2, with D possibly TRBD2 on 6 matching bases. Trimming took 5 bases from V and 5 from J, leaving 15 bases between them. The CDR3 is made up of 15 amino acids. Germline values: CDR1 SGHVS, CDR2 FNYEAQ. CDR3 nucleotide sequence: TGTGCCAGCAGCCCCAGGACTACGGCAACCGGGGAGCTGTTTTTT. It encodes CASSPRTTATGELFF. The entire variable domain, with the rest obtained from reference TRBV7-6 and TRBJ2-2, is as follows: GAGVSQSPRYKVTKRGQDVALRCDPISGHVSLYWYRQALGQGPEFLTYFNYEAQQDKSGLPNDRFSAERPEGSISTLTIQRTEQRDSAMYRCASSPRTTATGELFFGEGSRLTVL.

This clonotype was picked up a small number of times. V is TRBV7-9 and J is TRBJ1-4; 7 positions match TRBD1. Losses at the gene ends were 4 bases for V and 12 bases for J; bases not matched to a gene: 8. The length of the CDR3 is 13 residues. CDR1 and CDR2 (germline): SEHNR, FQNEAQ (reference sequence). As DNA, the CDR3 is TGTGCCAGCAGCTCCGATGGACAGGAGGAACTGTTTTTT. This codes for CASSSDGQEELFF.

This clonotype was picked up many times. J is TRBJ2-7 and V is TRBV25-1; D ambiguous. Looked up from germline, CDR1 is MGHDK and CDR2 is SYGVNS. The CDR3 length is 12 residues. V was trimmed by 4 bases and J by 6 bases, leaving 10 bases between them. For the CDR3, the DNA is TGTGCCAGCAGTGGACGTAGTGGCGAGCAGTACTTC. Translation gives CASSGRSGEQYF.

This clonotype turned up a few times. V and J are TRBV6-5 and TRBJ1-2; TRBD1 agrees at 10 bases. J lost 7 bases, V lost 2 bases, and 7 bases had no gene match. This CDR3 is 15 amino acids long. Germline loops: CDR1 MNHEY, CDR2 SVGAGI. The chain's CDR3 is CASSYQTGGGFGYTF. In nucleotides, the CDR3 is TGTGCCAGCAGTTACCAGACAGGGGGCGGATTTGGCTACACCTTC.

This clonotype was observed a few times. The V and J genes are TRBV5-1 and TRBJ2-1, with a weak D call TRBD2 (6 bases). The end of the DNA is better explained by TRBJ2-5, so the J call may be wrong. The CDR3 is 17 amino acids. Germline assignment: CDR1 SGHRS and CDR2 YFSETQ. This CDR3 is CASSLGLVGTLQETQYF. The CDR3 DNA sequence: TGCGCCAGCAGCTTGGGTCTAGTGGGGACTCTTCAAGAGACCCAGTACTTC.

V and J are TRBV12-3 or TRBV12-4 and TRBJ2-5; D is unclear. Trimming stripped 10 bases from V and 7 bases from J, with 13 bases between. The CDR3 contains 11 residues. The CDR3 nucleotides read TGTGCCACTACTTTAGGTGGGACCCAGTACTTC. Protein product: CATTLGGTQYF.